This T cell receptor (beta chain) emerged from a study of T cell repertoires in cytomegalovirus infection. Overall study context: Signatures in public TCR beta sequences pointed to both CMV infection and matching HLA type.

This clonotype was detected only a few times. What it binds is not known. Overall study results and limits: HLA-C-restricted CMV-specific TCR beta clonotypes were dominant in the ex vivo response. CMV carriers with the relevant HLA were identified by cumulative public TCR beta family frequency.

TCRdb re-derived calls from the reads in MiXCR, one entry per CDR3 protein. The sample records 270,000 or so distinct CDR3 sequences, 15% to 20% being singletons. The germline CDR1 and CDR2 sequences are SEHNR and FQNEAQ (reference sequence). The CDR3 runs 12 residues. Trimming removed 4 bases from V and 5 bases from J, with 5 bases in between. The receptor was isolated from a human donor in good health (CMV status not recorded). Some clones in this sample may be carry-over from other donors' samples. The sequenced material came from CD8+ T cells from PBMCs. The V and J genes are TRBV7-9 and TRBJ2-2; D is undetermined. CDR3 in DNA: TGTGCCAGCAGCTGGATAACCGGGGAGCTGTTTTTT. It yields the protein CASSWITGELFF.